This paragraph covers one T cell receptor (beta chain) sequence. The antigen is undetermined. The entry originates in a study of T cell responses to AZD1222 COVID-19 vaccine. Study-wide background: Second doses were pooled across both intervals (about 4 or about 12 weeks). Overall study findings and caveats: White British donors predominated, females outnumbered males, and clonal diversity was possibly underestimated. Along spike, vaccine-associated CD4 TCRs were found throughout, with dominance at 160-218 and 743-854.

Libraries were prepared by immunoSEQ multiplex PCR; TCRdb keeps only in-frame clonotypes and omits some of them. The sample holds about 59,000 clones, 84% seen once. The CDR3 runs to 15 residues. With 5 bases clipped from V and 5 bases from J, the junction kept 5 bases outside the gene matches. Germline CDR1 SEHNR, CDR2 FQNEAQ (reference sequence). The source of this sequence is an adult in good health. The sequencing here drew on peripheral blood, taken on day 0 of AZD1222 vaccination. The chain combines TRBV7-9 with TRBJ2-1, with TRBD1 matching over 11 bases. This CDR3 reads CASSPRGQGDNEQFF. Here the CDR3 DNA reads TGTGCCAGCAGCCCGAGGGGACAGGGGGACAATGAGCAGTTCTTC. Combining the CDR3 with reference TRBV7-9 and TRBJ2-1 gives the whole variable domain DTGVSQNPRHKITKRGQNVTFRCDPISEHNRLYWYRQTLGQGPEFLTYFQNEAQLEKSRLLSDRFSAERPKGSFSTLEIQRTEQGDSAMYLCASSPRGQGDNEQFFGPGTRLTVL.